Listed here are 29 T cell receptor beta chains from one sample, sequenced in a study of T cell repertoires in cytomegalovirus infection. These receptors have no known antigen. TCRdb used MiXCR to reprocess the reads, holding one entry per CDR3 protein. The table records a few hundred thousand distinct CDR3 sequences, 40% of them present only once. The source was cultured PBMCs, collected from culture after CMV antigen stimulation. The receptors come from a human donor in good health (CMV status not recorded). Some clones in this sample may be carry-over from other donors' samples.

This clonotype was found once. The chain links TRBV20-1 to TRBJ2-3; D possibly corresponds to TRBD1 (5 bases). V dropped 3 bases and J dropped 2 bases, with 15 bases sitting between them. Germline V gives CDR1 DFQATT, CDR2 SNEGSKA (reference sequence). The CDR3 contains 15 residues. The CDR3, as DNA: TGCAGTGCTAGTTCCGGACATTCCTTCACAGATACGCAGTATTTT. Its protein is CSASSGHSFTDTQYF.

The chain recombines TRBV20-1 with TRBJ1-4; TRBD1 agrees at 7 bases. Germline V lookup: CDR1 DFQATT, CDR2 SNEGSKA (reference sequence). Germline trimming cut 6 bases from V and 8 bases from J; bases unmatched to any gene: 9. The CDR3 is made up of 13 amino acids. The CDR3 region has the DNA TGCAGTGCCACTGACAGGGAAGTGGAAAAACTGTTTTTT. As protein: CSATDREVEKLFF.

The J gene is TRBJ2-1, the V gene TRBV7-4; possibly TRBD1 for D (5 bases). Trimming stripped 3 bases from V and 7 bases from J, with 16 bases between. Germline CDR1 reads SGHVT; CDR2 reads SQSDAQ. The CDR3 sequence is 15 residues long. The CDR3 sequence is CASSLTALGWNEQFF. The CDR3 DNA reads as TGTGCCAGCAGCTTGACAGCGCTAGGATGGAATGAGCAGTTCTTC.

V gene TRBV18 combines with J gene TRBJ2-5; TRBD1 might be the D (6 bases). The CDR3 extends over 14 amino acids. The V gene lost 3 bases and the J gene lost 7 bases, with 15 bases spanning the gap. The germline CDR1 and CDR2 sequences are KGHSH and LQKENI. The CDR3 loop is CASSPGQSPGTQYF. Here the CDR3 DNA reads TGTGCCAGCTCACCCGGACAGTCCCCGGGGACCCAGTACTTC. The variable domain in full, completed from reference TRBV18 and TRBJ2-5, reads NAGVMQNPRHLVRRRGQEARLRCSPMKGHSHVYWYRQLPEEGLKFMVYLQKENIIDESGMPKERFSAEFPKEGPSILRIQQVVRGDSAAYFCASSPGQSPGTQYFGPGTRLLVL.

The chain combines TRBV15 with TRBJ1-6, with D possibly TRBD1 on 5 matching bases. V gave up 4 bases and J gave up 7 bases, with 17 bases separating them. The germline V gene encodes CDR1 LNHNV and CDR2 YYDKDF (reference sequence). The CDR3 is 16 amino acids. The CDR3 loop is CATSTRGGGRNSPLHF. As DNA, the CDR3 is TGTGCCACCAGCACCCGCGGGGGGGGTAGAAATTCACCCCTCCACTTT.

This clonotype was seen repeatedly, ten times or more. The genes are TRBV7-2 and TRBJ2-5; 8 nucleotides match TRBD2. The CDR3 loop spans 14 amino acids. J gave up 5 bases and V 3 bases, and 5 bases lay outside the gene matches. Germline CDR1 SGHTA, CDR2 FQGNSA. The CDR3 sequence is CASSFQAGDETQYF. The DNA of the CDR3 is TGTGCCAGCAGCTTCCAAGCGGGAGACGAGACCCAGTACTTC. The whole variable domain, remainder taken from reference TRBV7-2 and TRBJ2-5, is GAGVSQSPSNKVTEKGKDVELRCDPISGHTALYWYRQSLGQGLEFLIYFQGNSAPDKSGLPSDRFSAERTGGSVSTLTIQRTQQEDSAVYLCASSFQAGDETQYFGPGTRLLVL.

The chain links TRBV5-1 to TRBJ1-1; maybe TRBD1 (6 bases). The germline gives CDR1 SGHRS, CDR2 YFSETQ. Deletions cut 6 bases from V and 3 bases from J, with 12 bases between. This CDR3 region has 13 residues. The CDR3 region has the DNA TGCGCCAGCAACGCGCAGGGGTACACTGAAGCTTTCTTT. Its translation: CASNAQGYTEAFF.

As to this clonotype: This clone may be a read error of a much larger clone one base away. The chain has TRBV7-3 and TRBJ2-7, with unresolved D. The germline CDR1 and CDR2 sequences are SGHTA and FQGTGA. Trimming stripped 3 bases from V and 2 bases from J, with 5 bases between. The CDR3 is 12 residues long. As DNA, the CDR3 is TGTGCCAGCAGCTTTGATACCTACGAGCAGTACTTC. It codes for CASSFDTYEQYF.

This clonotype was seen many times. The rearrangement joins TRBV7-2 to TRBJ1-6; TRBD1 agrees at 11 bases. In germline, CDR1 is SGHTA, CDR2 FQGNSA. J was trimmed by 1 base and V by 1 base; bases with no gene match: 3. The CDR3 length is 18 residues. The CDR3 DNA reads as TGTGCCAGCAGCTTAGTGGGACAGGGGGGTTCCTATAATTCACCCCTCCACTTT. Its translation is CASSLVGQGGSYNSPLHF.

This clonotype was detected many times. This sequence joins TRBV7-2 and TRBJ2-5; weak D call: TRBD2 (5 bases). Germline V lookup: CDR1 SGHTA, CDR2 FQGNSA. Trimming removed 2 bases from V and 2 bases from J, with 9 bases in between. The CDR3 loop spans 14 amino acids. CDR3 region: CASSLMGDQETQYF. The CDR3 DNA reads as TGTGCCAGCAGCTTAATGGGAGATCAAGAGACCCAGTACTTC.

Note on this clonotype: The germline gene is not matched at one end of the junction; a read error may be the cause. The chain combines TRBV5-6 with TRBJ2-1; 8 bases are a match to TRBD2. Germline values: CDR1 SGHDT, CDR2 YYEEEE. The CDR3 is 15 amino acids. The CDR3 reads CASSLAGVPANEHFF. CDR3 DNA: TGTGCCAGCAGCTTAGCGGGGGTCCCAGCCAATGAGCATTTCTTC.

This clonotype was counted only a few times. The V gene is TRBV12-3 or TRBV12-4, the J gene TRBJ2-1; D is unclear. Trimming left V 6 bases short and J 9 bases short, with 9 bases between. CDR3 length: 11 residues. The CDR3 spells CASSHTPEQFF. The CDR3 nucleotides read TGTGCCAGCAGCCACACCCCTGAGCAGTTCTTC.

This chain uses TRBV15 with TRBJ1-1, with 10 bases matching TRBD1. CDR3 length equals 15 residues. Trimming removed 0 bases from V and 4 bases from J; junction bases left unmatched: 2. The V gene's germline CDR1 is LNHNV and CDR2 YYDKDF (reference sequence). This CDR3 is CATSREGTGATEAFF. CDR3 DNA sequence: TGTGCCACCAGCAGAGAGGGGACAGGGGCCACTGAAGCTTTCTTT.

The chain joins TRBV28 to TRBJ2-5; 15 positions agree with TRBD2. Looked up from germline, CDR1 is MDHEN and CDR2 is SYDVKM. CDR3 size: 16 residues. After removal of 6 bases from V and 2 bases from J, the junction contained 4 bases not matched to a gene. In nucleotides, the CDR3 is TGTGCCAGCAGCTCCGGGACTAGCGGGGGGCAAGAGACCCAGTACTTC. This codes for CASSSGTSGGQETQYF.

The chain combines TRBV11-2 with TRBJ2-1; D call uncertain. CDR1 and CDR2 (germline): SGHAT, FQNNGV. The V gene lost 1 base and the J gene lost 9 bases, with 7 bases spanning the gap. This CDR3 is 12 amino acids long. CDR3 coding DNA: TGTGCCAGCAGCTTAGGCGGCCGTGAGCAGTTCTTC. Translated, it gives CASSLGGREQFF. Looking up the rest from reference TRBV11-2 and TRBJ2-1 gives the full variable domain: EAGVAQSPRYKIIEKRQSVAFWCNPISGHATLYWYQQILGQGPKLLIQFQNNGVVDDSQLPKDRFSAERLKGVDSTLKIQPAKLEDSAVYLCASSLGGREQFFGPGTRLTVL.

In this sample, this clonotype turned up once. J is TRBJ1-6 and V is TRBV20-1; D ambiguous. The V gene's germline CDR1 is DFQATT and CDR2 SNEGSKA (reference sequence). Deletions cut 3 bases from V and 6 bases from J, with 6 bases between. There are 12 residues in the CDR3. The CDR3 sequence: CSASQVNSPLHF. In DNA form, the CDR3 reads TGCAGTGCTAGTCAGGTTAATTCACCCCTCCACTTT.

The chain has TRBV2 and TRBJ2-5; D unresolved. V lost 3 bases and J lost 5, with 19 bases in between. The CDR3 is 16 amino acids. CDR1 SNHLY and CDR2 FYNNEI come from the germline V gene. Here the CDR3 reads CASSDATFLESETQYF. CDR3 DNA sequence: TGTGCCAGCAGTGACGCCACGTTCCTCGAAAGCGAGACCCAGTACTTC.

This clonotype came up once. The chain carries TRBV19 and TRBJ2-2, with 7 bases matching TRBD2. The germline V gene encodes CDR1 LNHDA and CDR2 SQIVND (reference sequence). After removal of 10 bases from V and 3 bases from J, the junction contained 8 bases not matched to a gene. This CDR3 region has 14 residues. The CDR3 coding sequence is TGTGCCACTCGAGGGAGGGCGGACACCGGGGAGCTGTTTTTT. Translated: CATRGRADTGELFF.

This clonotype was detected only a few times. The CDR3 sequence: CASTPGASDYEQYF. CDR3 coding DNA: TGTGCCAGCACCCCGGGGGCATCTGACTACGAGCAGTACTTC. The genes are TRBV12-3 or TRBV12-4 and TRBJ2-7; perhaps D is TRBD1 or TRBD2 (6 bases each). The CDR3 runs 14 residues. The V end was cut by 7 bases, the J end by 3 bases, with 16 bases between.

There are a few counts of this clonotype. The gene calls are TRBV7-2 and TRBJ2-3, with 7 bases fitting TRBD1. The CDR3 length is 16 residues. The V gene end was trimmed by 4 bases and the J gene end by 1 base; junction bases not matched to a gene: 8. Per germline, CDR1 SGHTA and CDR2 FQGNSA. The CDR3 nucleotides are TGTGCCAGCAGCTCACCGGACAGGCCGGGCACAGATACGCAGTATTTT. This codes for CASSSPDRPGTDTQYF.

This clonotype occurred a few times. The chain combines TRBV7-2 with TRBJ2-5; TRBD1 might be the D (5 bases). The CDR3 contains 16 residues. Germline V CDR1 and CDR2: SGHTA, FQGNSA. Trimming pared 2 bases from V and 5 bases from J, leaving 18 bases between. The DNA for the CDR3 is TGTGCCAGCAGCTTATCCACCCCCGTGCCAGGGGAGACCCAGTACTTC. Protein product: CASSLSTPVPGETQYF. The full variable domain, rest sourced from reference TRBV7-2 and TRBJ2-5, is GAGVSQSPSNKVTEKGKDVELRCDPISGHTALYWYRQSLGQGLEFLIYFQGNSAPDKSGLPSDRFSAERTGGSVSTLTIQRTQQEDSAVYLCASSLSTPVPGETQYFGPGTRLLVL.

This clonotype showed up just a few times. The V call is TRBV12-3 or TRBV12-4, the J call TRBJ1-4, with TRBD1 as a possible D gene (6 bases). There are 13 residues in the CDR3. Trimming shortened V by 5 bases and J by 8 bases, and 12 bases separated the two germline ends. CDR3 nucleotides: TGTGCCAGCAGTATACAGGGTGGGGAAAAACTGTTTTTT. Translating gives CASSIQGGEKLFF.

The table lists this clonotype with a few counts. This rearrangement joins TRBV6-5 to TRBJ2-7; 10 nucleotides align to TRBD2. Germline V gives CDR1 MNHEY, CDR2 SVGAGI. There are 16 residues in the CDR3. With V trimmed by 5 bases and J by 1 base, 8 bases remained unmatched. CDR3 residues: CASSPFSSGSSYEQYF. CDR3 bases: TGTGCCAGCAGTCCCTTTTCTAGCGGGAGTTCCTACGAGCAGTACTTC.

V is TRBV2 and J is TRBJ1-1; no firm D call. Germline V CDR1 and CDR2: SNHLY, FYNNEI. This CDR3 comprises 15 residues. Trimming took off 2 bases at V and 0 bases at J, with 10 bases between the two ends. The CDR3 reads CASSEPSLMNTEAFF. The CDR3 nucleotides read TGTGCCAGCAGTGAACCGTCACTTATGAACACTGAAGCTTTCTTT. Complete variable domain (other parts from reference TRBV2 and TRBJ1-1): EPEVTQTPSHQVTQMGQEVILRCVPISNHLYFYWYRQILGQKVEFLVSFYNNEISEKSEIFDDQFSVERPDGSNFTLKIRSTKLEDSAMYFCASSEPSLMNTEAFFGQGTRLTVV.

The gene calls are TRBV12-3 or TRBV12-4 and TRBJ2-3; D remains ambiguous. This CDR3 comprises 14 residues. V lost 1 base, J lost 1 base, and 6 bases lay in between. CDR3 nucleotides: TGTGCCAGCAGTTTAGGGGCACGCACAGATACGCAGTATTTT. Its protein product is CASSLGARTDTQYF.

The genes are TRBV10-3 and TRBJ2-2, with D maybe TRBD1 (5 bases). Germline V gene sequence: CDR1 ENHRY, CDR2 SYGVKD. The CDR3 loop spans 14 amino acids. The V end was cut by 4 bases, the J end by 7 bases, with 13 bases between. The DNA of the CDR3 is TGTGCCATCAGTGGGCAGGGCCCCGGCGGGGAGCTGTTTTTT. Its protein product is CAISGQGPGGELFF.

The chain has TRBV11-2 and TRBJ2-1; D ambiguous. This CDR3 is built from 14 residues. From germline, CDR1 is SGHAT and CDR2 FQNNGV. The V end lost 0 bases, the J end lost 8 bases, and 11 bases lay between the germline ends. The CDR3 protein is CASSLDGPLDEQFF. The DNA for the CDR3 is TGTGCCAGCAGCTTAGACGGACCATTGGATGAGCAGTTCTTC.

A few counts support this clonotype. The rearrangement links TRBV10-3 to TRBJ2-3; 9 positions agree with TRBD1. The V gene end was trimmed by 6 bases and the J gene end by 4 bases; junction bases not matched to a gene: 5. The germline CDR1 and CDR2 sequences are ENHRY and SYGVKD. The CDR3 is made up of 14 amino acids. The CDR3 reads CAIREQGAADTQYF. CDR3 DNA sequence: TGTGCCATCAGAGAACAGGGGGCGGCAGATACGCAGTATTTT.

The rearrangement joins TRBV20-1 to TRBJ1-2; the D gene is possibly TRBD1 (5 bases). V lost 0 bases, J lost 4 bases, and 18 bases lay in between. The CDR3 sequence is 16 residues long. Germline CDR1 and CDR2: DFQATT and SNEGSKA (reference sequence). The CDR3 loop reads CSARDPRADSSYGYTF. CDR3 nucleotides: TGCAGTGCTAGAGATCCCAGGGCCGATTCCTCCTATGGCTACACCTTC.